Each of the 14 T cell receptor beta chains below was sequenced from the same sample in a study of shared clonotypes between healthy human individuals. Sequenced by immunoSEQ multiplex PCR; TCRdb stores in-frame clones only, minus some. The repertoire holds hundreds of thousands of clones, about 96% seen once, with under 0.3% in the top ten. CD8 cells regarded as naive lacked CD45RO, were positively chosen for CCR7, and omitted terminally differentiated effector memory CD45RA+ cells. The specimen was naive CD8+ T cells sorted from blood. The source of these receptors is a man aged 25-45 years in good health.

This chain joins TRBV7-9 and TRBJ2-7, with 12 positions matching TRBD2. V gave up 4 bases and J gave up 3 bases; unmatched junction bases: 7. Germline V CDR1 and CDR2: SEHNR, FQNEAQ (reference sequence). This CDR3 has 16 amino acids. The CDR3 reads CASSSGLAGLNYEQYF. The CDR3 DNA sequence: TGTGCCAGCAGCTCCGGACTAGCGGGACTTAACTACGAGCAGTACTTC.

This CDR3 is CASSYSLPGTSDEQYF. The DNA of the CDR3 is TGTGCCAGCAGTTACTCGCTCCCAGGGACTAGCGACGAGCAGTACTTC. This rearrangement joins TRBV6-6 to TRBJ2-7; 10 nucleotides match TRBD2. Germline CDR1 and CDR2: MNHNY and SVGAGI (reference sequence). The J segment lost 5 bases and the V segment lost 0 bases, leaving 7 bases of the junction unmatched. This CDR3 has 16 residues.

The chain couples TRBV9 to TRBJ2-2, with 8 bases lining up with TRBD1. V was pared by 3 bases and J by 4 bases, with 5 bases of the junction left unmatched. Germline-derived CDR1 and CDR2 are SGDLS and YYNGEE. This CDR3 spans 15 amino acids. The CDR3 reads CASSASGQATGELFF. The DNA of the CDR3 is TGTGCCAGCAGCGCCTCGGGACAGGCCACCGGGGAGCTGTTTTTT.

The rearrangement links TRBV27 to TRBJ2-2; D not resolved. Trimming left V 5 bases short and J 3 bases short, with 13 bases between. Germline CDR1 reads MNHEY; CDR2 reads SMNVEV (reference sequence). CDR3 length equals 15 residues. In nucleotides, the CDR3 is TGTGCCAGCAGTGTCTGGAACACTGACACCGGGGAGCTGTTTTTT. Translation gives CASSVWNTDTGELFF.

The chain has TRBV9 and TRBJ1-2; D remains unclear. The germline V and J ends were trimmed by 3 bases and 9 bases, with 6 bases remaining between them. Germline CDR1 is SGDLS and CDR2 is YYNGEE. The CDR3 contains 10 residues. CDR3 residues: CASSGRSYTF. CDR3 bases: TGTGCCAGCAGCGGGCGGAGCTACACCTTC.

The gene calls are TRBV29-1 and TRBJ1-1, with a tentative D call TRBD1 (6 bases). Germline V CDR1 and CDR2: SQVTM, ANQGSEA. The length of the CDR3 is 13 residues. V lost 4 bases and J lost 9, with 18 bases in between. This CDR3 is CSVGGGYGTQAFF. CDR3 nucleotide sequence: TGCAGCGTTGGGGGGGGCTACGGGACCCAAGCTTTCTTT.

The rearrangement links TRBV6-1 to TRBJ1-1; possible D gene TRBD1, 5 bases. The length of the CDR3 is 15 residues. Trimming stripped 0 bases from V and 4 bases from J, with 12 bases between. Germline loops: CDR1 MNHNS, CDR2 SASEGT. CDR3 nucleotides: TGTGCCAGCAGTGAAGCGACTTTGGGGGGCACTGAAGCTTTCTTT. Translation gives CASSEATLGGTEAFF.

The chain uses TRBV5-1 and TRBJ2-3, with D possibly being TRBD1 (5 bases). There are 17 residues in the CDR3. Germline CDR1 reads SGHRS; CDR2 reads YFSETQ. V was cut by 4 bases and J by 0 bases, with 18 bases left in between. Here the CDR3 DNA reads TGCGCCAGCAGCCCCTCCCAGGGTTCATATAGCACAGATACGCAGTATTTT. Its protein product is CASSPSQGSYSTDTQYF. The full variable domain, rest sourced from reference TRBV5-1 and TRBJ2-3, is KAGVTQTPRYLIKTRGQQVTLSCSPISGHRSVSWYQQTPGQGLQFLFEYFSETQRNKGNFPGRFSGRQFSNSRSEMNVSTLELGDSALYLCASSPSQGSYSTDTQYFGPGTRLTVL.

As regards this clone: In the same sample, other DNA sequences code for this CDR3. The rearrangement joins TRBV27 to TRBJ2-7; D not resolved. This CDR3 has 11 amino acids. Trimming cost V 3 bases and J 4 bases, with 4 bases left between them. CDR1 is MNHEY, CDR2 SMNVEV, per germline (reference sequence). CDR3 DNA sequence: TGTGCCAGCAGTTTTGGTTACGAGCAGTACTTC. Its protein product is CASSFGYEQYF.

The V call is TRBV27, the J call TRBJ1-5; 7 positions agree with TRBD1. The CDR3 contains 15 residues. V gave up 3 bases and J gave up 1 base; unmatched junction bases: 3. Germline V gene data show CDR1 as MNHEY and CDR2 as SMNVEV (reference sequence). The CDR3 protein is CASSFSGGSNQPQHF. The CDR3 DNA reads TGTGCCAGCAGTTTCTCAGGGGGAAGCAATCAGCCCCAGCATTTT.

This clone was seen just once. The chain carries TRBV29-1 and TRBJ2-1, with 10 bases aligning to TRBD2. CDR1 is SQVTM, CDR2 ANQGSEA, per germline. V lost 6 bases, J lost 2 bases, and 4 bases stayed unmatched. This CDR3 is built from 14 residues. Here the CDR3 DNA reads TGCAGCGTGGGGGGACTAGCGACCTACAATGAGCAGTTCTTC. This translates into CSVGGLATYNEQFF.

This chain links TRBV9 with TRBJ2-2, with 7 bases fitting TRBD1. Germline V gene sequence: CDR1 SGDLS, CDR2 YYNGEE. The J segment lost 1 base and the V segment lost 4 bases, leaving 7 bases of the junction unmatched. The CDR3 sequence is 16 residues long. CDR3 in DNA: TGTGCCAGCAGCACCCTGACAGGGATGAACACCGGGGAGCTGTTTTTT. Translating it yields CASSTLTGMNTGELFF.

V gene TRBV15 combines with J gene TRBJ2-3; 7 bases agree with TRBD2. J gave up 1 base and V 6 bases, and 4 bases lay outside the gene matches. The CDR3 runs 14 residues. Germline V gene lookup returns CDR1 LNHNV and CDR2 YYDKDF (reference sequence). This CDR3 is CATRRREGTDTQYF. CDR3 bases: TGTGCCACCAGAAGACGGGAGGGCACAGATACGCAGTATTTT.

The chain couples TRBV5-1 to TRBJ1-2, with 7 nucleotides matching TRBD1. Germline CDR1 is SGHRS and CDR2 is YFSETQ. The CDR3 extends over 13 amino acids. J was trimmed by 8 bases and V by 0 bases; bases with no gene match: 4. The CDR3 nucleotides are TGCGCCAGCAGCTTGGGGACAGGATGGGGCTACACCTTC. Its protein is CASSLGTGWGYTF.